The T cell receptor beta chain described here comes from a study of CD8 T cells in ankylosing spondylitis. Findings and limits, study-wide: A motif in TCR beta, a set of eight highly homologous variants, appeared characteristic of ankylosing spondylitis blood. Clones linked to the disease showed a CD8+ phenotype. They occurred at relatively low frequencies in peripheral blood. Matched ankylosing spondylitis synovial fluid reportedly showed significant enrichment of disease-linked clones.

In this sample, this clonotype turned up a few times. Its antigen is still unknown. This CDR3 is 17 amino acids long. V shed 1 base and J shed 0 bases, with 16 bases lying between them. Each CDR3 protein is one row after TCRdb ran MiXCR on the 5' RACE reads. The table has 380,000 or so distinct CDR3 sequences, 20% to 25% seen once. This sequence originates from a male donor with ankylosing spondylitis or in good health (not recorded which). The chain couples TRBV12-3 or TRBV12-4 to TRBJ2-7, with D perhaps matching TRBD2 (6 bases). The specimen was blood, either unsorted or a sorted T cell fraction (not recorded which). CDR3 DNA: TGTGCCAGCAGTTTAGTGTTTGGGGACTCGAACTCCTACGAGCAGTACTTC. Protein product: CASSLVFGDSNSYEQYF.